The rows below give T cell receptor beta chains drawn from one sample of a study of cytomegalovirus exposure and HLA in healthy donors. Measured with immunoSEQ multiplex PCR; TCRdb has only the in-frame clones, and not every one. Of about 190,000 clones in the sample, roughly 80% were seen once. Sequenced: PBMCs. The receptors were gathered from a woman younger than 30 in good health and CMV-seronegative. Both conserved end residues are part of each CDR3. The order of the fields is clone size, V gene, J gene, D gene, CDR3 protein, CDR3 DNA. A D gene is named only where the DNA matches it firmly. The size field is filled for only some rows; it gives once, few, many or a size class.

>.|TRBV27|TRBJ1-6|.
CASSLSRGTPTENSPLHF
TGTGCCAGCAGTTTATCGAGGGGGACCCCGACGGAGAATTCACCCCTCCACTTT
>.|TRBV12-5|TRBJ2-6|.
CASASTAGSSANVLTF
TGTGCTAGTGCCTCGACGGCCGGGTCGTCTGCCAACGTCCTGACTTTC
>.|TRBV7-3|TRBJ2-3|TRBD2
CASSPGTSPTDTQYF
TGTGCCAGCAGCCCCGGGACTAGCCCTACAGATACGCAGTATTTT
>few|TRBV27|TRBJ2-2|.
CASSDMVDTGELFF
TGTGCCAGCAGCGACATGGTGGACACCGGGGAGCTGTTTTTT
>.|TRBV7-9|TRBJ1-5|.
CASSLGGVNQPQHF
TGTGCCAGCAGCCTTGGGGGGGTCAATCAGCCCCAGCATTTT
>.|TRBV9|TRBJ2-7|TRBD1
CASSSRTGGEQYF
TGTGCCAGCAGTTCCCGGACAGGGGGCGAGCAGTACTTC
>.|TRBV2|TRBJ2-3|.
CASSQGGDTQYF
TGTGCCAGCAGCCAGGGGGGAGATACGCAGTATTTT
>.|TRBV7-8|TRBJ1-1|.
CASSPQTSWTEAFF
TGTGCCAGCAGTCCACAGACCTCGTGGACTGAAGCTTTCTTT
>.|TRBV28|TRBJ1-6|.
CASSFGLASYNSPLHF
TGTGCCAGCAGTTTTGGCCTGGCCTCCTATAATTCACCCCTCCACTTT
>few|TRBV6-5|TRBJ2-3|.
CASSYRRAGDKDTQYF
TGTGCCAGCAGTTACCGGAGGGCCGGGGATAAGGATACGCAGTATTTT
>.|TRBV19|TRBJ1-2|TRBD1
CASTKQGAVSYGYTF
TGTGCCAGCACCAAGCAGGGGGCGGTAAGCTATGGCTACACCTTC
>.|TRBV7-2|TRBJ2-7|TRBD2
CASSRRTSGEYYEQYF
TGTGCCAGCAGCCGGAGGACTAGCGGAGAATACTACGAGCAGTACTTC
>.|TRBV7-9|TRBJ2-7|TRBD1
CSSSNRGHHYEQYF
TGTTCCAGCAGCAACAGGGGACACCACTACGAGCAGTACTTC
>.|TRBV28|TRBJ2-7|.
CASSLSAPYEQYF
TGTGCCAGCAGTTTATCAGCGCCGTACGAGCAGTACTTC
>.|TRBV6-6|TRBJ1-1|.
CASSPTGQPEAFF
TGTGCCAGCAGCCCAACCGGACAGCCGGAGGCTTTCTTT
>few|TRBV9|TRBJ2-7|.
CASSVSSGRGYEQYF
TGTGCCAGCAGCGTTTCAAGTGGGAGAGGTTACGAGCAGTACTTC
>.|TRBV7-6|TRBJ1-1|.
CASSLSGHLEAFF
TGTGCCAGCAGCTTATCGGGACACCTTGAAGCTTTCTTT
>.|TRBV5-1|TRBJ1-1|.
CASSLEAGNTEAFF
TGCGCCAGCAGCTTGGAGGCAGGGAACACTGAAGCTTTCTTT
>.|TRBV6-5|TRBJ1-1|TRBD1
CASSPEGAFDSEAFF
TGTGCCAGCAGTCCTGAGGGGGCGTTCGACTCTGAAGCTTTCTTT
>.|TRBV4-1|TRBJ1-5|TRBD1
CASSQETGLGQPQHF
TGCGCCAGCAGCCAAGAGACAGGGCTCGGTCAGCCCCAGCATTTT
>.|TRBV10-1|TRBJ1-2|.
CASSWAGIANYGYTF
TGCGCCAGCAGTTGGGCAGGGATAGCTAACTATGGCTACACCTTC
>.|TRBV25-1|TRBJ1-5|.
CASSEYRYEGVQPQHF
TGTGCCAGCAGTGAATACCGTTACGAGGGGGTTCAGCCCCAGCATTTT
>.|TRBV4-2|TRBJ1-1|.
CASTHPGVNTEAFF
TGTGCCAGCACCCACCCGGGAGTAAACACTGAAGCTTTCTTT
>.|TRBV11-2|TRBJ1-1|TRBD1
CASSGQGFTEAFF
TGTGCCAGCAGCGGACAGGGATTCACTGAAGCTTTCTTT
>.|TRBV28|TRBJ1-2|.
CASSPIGDYGGYTF
TGTGCCAGCAGTCCTATCGGGGACTATGGGGGCTACACCTTC
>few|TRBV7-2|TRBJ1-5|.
CASSSTDSNQPQHF
TGTGCCAGCAGCTCGACAGATAGCAATCAGCCCCAGCATTTT
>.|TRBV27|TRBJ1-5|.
CASSLSGNQPQHF
TGTGCCAGCAGTTTATCCGGCAATCAGCCCCAGCATTTT
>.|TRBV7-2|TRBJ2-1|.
CASSSHREYNEQFF
TGTGCCAGCAGCTCTCACAGGGAGTACAATGAGCAGTTCTTC
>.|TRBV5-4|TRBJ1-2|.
CASRSDGENADPNYGYTF
TGTGCCAGCAGGAGCGACGGAGAAAATGCCGATCCTAACTATGGCTACACCTTC
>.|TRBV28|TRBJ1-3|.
CASSLGQHSGNTIYF
TGTGCCAGCAGTTTGGGGCAACACTCTGGAAACACCATATATTTT
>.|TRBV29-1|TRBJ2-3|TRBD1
CSVDVQGRSPQYF
TGCAGCGTTGATGTACAGGGGCGATCGCCGCAGTATTTT
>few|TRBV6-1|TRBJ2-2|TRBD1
CASNWDRVTGELFF
TGTGCCAGCAATTGGGACAGGGTCACCGGGGAGCTGTTTTTT
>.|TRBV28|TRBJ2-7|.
CASSRSRGGEKAYEQYF
TGTGCCAGCAGCCGCTCTCGCGGAGGGGAAAAGGCCTACGAGCAGTACTTC
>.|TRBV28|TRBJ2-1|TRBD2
CASSPSGSGNEQFF
TGTGCCAGCAGTCCTAGCGGGAGCGGTAATGAGCAGTTCTTC
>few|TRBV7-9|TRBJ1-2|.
CASSSANEGGGYTF
TGTGCCAGCAGCTCGGCCAATGAGGGAGGAGGCTACACCTTC
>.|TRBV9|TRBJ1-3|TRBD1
CASSVTTQGRSGNTIYF
TGTGCCAGCAGCGTAACAACACAGGGGAGGTCGGGAAACACCATATATTTT
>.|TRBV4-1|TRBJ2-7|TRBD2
CASSLGLSSGGNYEQYF
TGCGCCAGCAGCTTAGGACTTTCAAGCGGGGGGAATTACGAGCAGTACTTC
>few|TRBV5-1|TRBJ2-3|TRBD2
CASSLFFSQRGIDTQYF
TGCGCCAGCAGCTTGTTTTTCTCGCAGCGGGGGATAGATACGCAGTATTTT